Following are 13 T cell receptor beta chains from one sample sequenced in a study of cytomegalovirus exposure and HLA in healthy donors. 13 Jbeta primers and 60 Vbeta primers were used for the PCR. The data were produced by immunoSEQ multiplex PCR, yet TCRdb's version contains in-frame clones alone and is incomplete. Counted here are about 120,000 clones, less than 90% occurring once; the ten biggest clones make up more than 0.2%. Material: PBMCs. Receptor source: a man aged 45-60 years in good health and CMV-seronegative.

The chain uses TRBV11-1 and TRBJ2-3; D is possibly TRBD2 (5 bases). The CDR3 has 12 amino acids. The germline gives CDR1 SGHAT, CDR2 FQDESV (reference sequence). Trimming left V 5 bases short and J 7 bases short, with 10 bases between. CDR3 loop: CASSGVAYTQYF. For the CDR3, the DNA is TGTGCCAGCAGCGGAGTAGCGTATACGCAGTATTTT.

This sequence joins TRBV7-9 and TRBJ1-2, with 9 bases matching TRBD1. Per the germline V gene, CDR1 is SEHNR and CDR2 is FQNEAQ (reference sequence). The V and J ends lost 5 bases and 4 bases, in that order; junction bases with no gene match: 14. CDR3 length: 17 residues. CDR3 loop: CASSPERGQGPIYGYTF. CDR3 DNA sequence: TGTGCCAGCAGCCCCGAACGGGGACAGGGCCCGATCTATGGCTACACCTTC.

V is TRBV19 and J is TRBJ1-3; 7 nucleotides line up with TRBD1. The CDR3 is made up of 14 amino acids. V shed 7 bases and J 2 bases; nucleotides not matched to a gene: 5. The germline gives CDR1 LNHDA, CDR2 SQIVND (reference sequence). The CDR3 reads CASKQGGTGNTIYF. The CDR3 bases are TGTGCCAGTAAGCAGGGGGGCACTGGAAACACCATATATTTT.

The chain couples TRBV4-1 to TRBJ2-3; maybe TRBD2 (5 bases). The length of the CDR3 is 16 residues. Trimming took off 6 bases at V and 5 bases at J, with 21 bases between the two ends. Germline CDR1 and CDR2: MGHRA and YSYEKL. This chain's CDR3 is CASSGRRSAGRDTQYF. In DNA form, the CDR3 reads TGCGCCAGCAGTGGTCGAAGGAGCGCGGGTCGAGATACGCAGTATTTT.

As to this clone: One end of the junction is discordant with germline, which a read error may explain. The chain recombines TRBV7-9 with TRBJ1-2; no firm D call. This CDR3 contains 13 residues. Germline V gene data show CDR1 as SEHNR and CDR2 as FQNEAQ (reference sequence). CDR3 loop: CSSNHGGSYGYTF. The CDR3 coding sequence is TGTTCCAGCAACCACGGTGGGAGCTATGGCTACACCTTC.

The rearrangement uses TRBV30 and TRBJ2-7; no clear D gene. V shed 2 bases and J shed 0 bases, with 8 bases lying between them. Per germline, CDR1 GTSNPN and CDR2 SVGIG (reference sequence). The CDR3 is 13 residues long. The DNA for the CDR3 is TGTGCCTGGAGTCTCCGAGTCTCCTACGAGCAGTACTTC. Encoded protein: CAWSLRVSYEQYF.

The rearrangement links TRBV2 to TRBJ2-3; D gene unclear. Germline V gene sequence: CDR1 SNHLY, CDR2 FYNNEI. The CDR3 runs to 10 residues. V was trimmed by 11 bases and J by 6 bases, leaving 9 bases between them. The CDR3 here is CASSRDTQYF. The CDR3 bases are TGTGCCTCCTCACGGGATACGCAGTATTTT.

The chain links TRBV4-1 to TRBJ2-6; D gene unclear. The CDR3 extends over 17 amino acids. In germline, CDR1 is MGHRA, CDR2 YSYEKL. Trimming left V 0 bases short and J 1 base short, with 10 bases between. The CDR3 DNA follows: TGCGCCAGCAGCCAAGAGCCCCACGGGTCTGGGGCCAACGTCCTGACTTTC. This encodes CASSQEPHGSGANVLTF.

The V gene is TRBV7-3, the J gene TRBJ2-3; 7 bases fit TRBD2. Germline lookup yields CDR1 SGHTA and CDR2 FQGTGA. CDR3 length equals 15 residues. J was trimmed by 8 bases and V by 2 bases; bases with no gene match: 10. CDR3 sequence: CASSLGGGRGGTQYF. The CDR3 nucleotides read TGTGCCAGCAGCTTAGGCGGGGGTCGGGGCGGTACGCAGTATTTT.

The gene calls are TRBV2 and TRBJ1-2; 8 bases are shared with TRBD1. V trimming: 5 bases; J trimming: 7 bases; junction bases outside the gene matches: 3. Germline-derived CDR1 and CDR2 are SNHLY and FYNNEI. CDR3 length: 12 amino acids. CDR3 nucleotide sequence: TGTGCCAGCAGTAAGGACAGGGCTGGCTACACCTTC. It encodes CASSKDRAGYTF.

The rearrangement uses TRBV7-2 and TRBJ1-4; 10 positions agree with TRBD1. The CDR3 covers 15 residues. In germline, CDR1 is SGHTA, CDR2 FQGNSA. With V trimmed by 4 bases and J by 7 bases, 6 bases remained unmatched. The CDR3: CASSSTGGWSEKLFF. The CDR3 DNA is TGTGCCAGCAGCTCGACAGGGGGCTGGAGTGAAAAACTGTTTTTT.

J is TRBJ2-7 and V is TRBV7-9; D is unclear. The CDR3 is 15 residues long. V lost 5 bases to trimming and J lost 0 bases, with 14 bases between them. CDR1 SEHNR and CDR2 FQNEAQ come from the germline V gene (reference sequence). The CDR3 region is CASSPPYAVSYEQYF. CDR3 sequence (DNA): TGTGCCAGCAGCCCCCCTTACGCGGTCTCCTACGAGCAGTACTTC.

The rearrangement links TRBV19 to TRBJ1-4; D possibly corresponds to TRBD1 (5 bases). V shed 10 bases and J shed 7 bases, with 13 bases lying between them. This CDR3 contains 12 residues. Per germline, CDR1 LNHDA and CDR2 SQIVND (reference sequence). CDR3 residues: CATSFTGEKLFF. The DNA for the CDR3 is TGTGCCACATCCTTCACAGGTGAAAAACTGTTTTTT.